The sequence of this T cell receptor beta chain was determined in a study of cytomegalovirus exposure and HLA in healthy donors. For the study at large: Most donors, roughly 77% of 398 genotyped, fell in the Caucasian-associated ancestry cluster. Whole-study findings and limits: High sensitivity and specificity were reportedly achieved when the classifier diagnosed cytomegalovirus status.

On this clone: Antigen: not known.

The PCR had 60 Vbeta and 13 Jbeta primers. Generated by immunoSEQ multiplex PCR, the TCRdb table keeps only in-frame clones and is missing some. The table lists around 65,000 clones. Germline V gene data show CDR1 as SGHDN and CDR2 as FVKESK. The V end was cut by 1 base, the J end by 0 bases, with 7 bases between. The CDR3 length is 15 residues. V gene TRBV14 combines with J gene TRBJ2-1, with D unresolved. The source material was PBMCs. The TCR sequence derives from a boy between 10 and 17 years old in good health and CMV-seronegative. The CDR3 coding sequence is TGTGCCAGCAGCCAAGTAACAAGCTCCTACAATGAGCAGTTCTTC. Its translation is CASSQVTSSYNEQFF.